This T cell receptor (beta chain) came from a study of blood T cell repertoires in COVID-19. Study-level information: The origin of the acute and convalescent COVID-19 samples was the United States, Italy and Spain. PBMCs, B-cell-depleted T cells, or T cells provided the cDNA or gDNA that made up the material.

Libraries were prepared by immunoSEQ multiplex PCR; TCRdb keeps only in-frame clonotypes and omits some of them. The table has 100,000 to 150,000 clones, about 70% seen once. This CDR3 is built from 12 residues. Trimming took 6 bases from V and 2 from J; bases not matched to a gene: 4. The germline gives CDR1 SQVTM, CDR2 ANQGSEA. What was sequenced was peripheral blood. This TCR came from a man aged 60-69 years with acute or convalescent COVID-19. The genes are TRBV29-1 and TRBJ2-7; 7 nucleotides match TRBD1. DNA of the CDR3: TGCAGCGTCGGGGACAGTGCCTACGAGCAGTACTTC. This encodes CSVGDSAYEQYF.